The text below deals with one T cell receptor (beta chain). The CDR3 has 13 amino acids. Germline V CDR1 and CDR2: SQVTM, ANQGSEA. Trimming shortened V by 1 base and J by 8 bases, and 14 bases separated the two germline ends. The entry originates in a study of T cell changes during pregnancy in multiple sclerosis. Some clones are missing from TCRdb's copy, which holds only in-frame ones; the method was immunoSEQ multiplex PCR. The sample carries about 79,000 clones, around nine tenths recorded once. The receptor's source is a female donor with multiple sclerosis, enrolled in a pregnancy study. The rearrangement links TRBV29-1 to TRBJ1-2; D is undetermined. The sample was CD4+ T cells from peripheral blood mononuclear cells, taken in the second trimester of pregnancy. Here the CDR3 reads CSVEGSPAGGYTF. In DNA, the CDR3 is TGCAGCGTTGAAGGGTCGCCCGCGGGGGGCTACACCTTC.